This passage covers 32 T cell receptor beta chains from one sample sequenced in a study. Cells sorted as Tregs were CD4+, CD25+ and CD127-/low. TCRdb re-called the 5' RACE reads with MiXCR, one entry per CDR3 protein. The sample shows about 9,800 distinct CDR3 sequences, approximately 24% of them seen only once. The material sequenced was Tregs sorted from blood. All receptors come from a female donor with breast cancer.

Relative to its sample, this clonotype is medium-sized. V is TRBV2 and J is TRBJ2-1; D is unresolved. CDR3 length: 15 residues. Germline loops: CDR1 SNHLY, CDR2 FYNNEI. V lost 0 bases, J lost 2 bases, and 8 bases lay in between. CDR3 sequence reads: CASSEALGPYNEQFF. The CDR3 DNA reads as TGTGCCAGCAGTGAAGCTTTAGGGCCCTACAATGAGCAGTTCTTC.

The chain combines TRBV25-1 with TRBJ1-2; 8 bases line up with TRBD1. Trimming removed 3 bases from V and 4 bases from J; junction bases left unmatched: 4. CDR1 is MGHDK, CDR2 SYGVNS, per germline. The CDR3 contains 14 residues. CDR3 in amino acids: CASSETGVGYGYTF. The CDR3, as DNA: TGTGCCAGCAGTGAGACAGGGGTGGGCTATGGCTACACCTTC.

This clonotype came up many times. V and J are TRBV30 and TRBJ1-1; no clear D gene. CDR1 is GTSNPN and CDR2 is SVGIG in the germline V gene (reference sequence). V was shortened by 0 bases and J by 3 bases, with 11 bases between the two germline ends. The CDR3 has 14 residues. The CDR3 spells CAWSVQLGYTEAFF. As DNA, the CDR3 is TGTGCCTGGAGTGTACAACTAGGGTACACTGAAGCTTTCTTT.

This clonotype is large (0.1 to 1%). The chain carries TRBV6-5 and TRBJ2-1, with D tentatively TRBD2 (6 bases). The CDR3 runs to 15 residues. Trimming took 5 bases from V and 7 from J, leaving 18 bases between them. Germline values: CDR1 MNHEY, CDR2 SVGAGI. CDR3 sequence: CASSTRGGVRNEQFF. In DNA form, the CDR3 reads TGTGCCAGCAGTACCCGCGGAGGGGTCAGGAATGAGCAGTTCTTC.

This clonotype has a count of ten or more. The CDR3 DNA reads as TGTGCCAGCAGTTCAAGACTAGCGCCGAGGGTCTACAATGAGCAGTTCTTC. It is translated as CASSSRLAPRVYNEQFF. V gene TRBV27 combines with J gene TRBJ2-1, with 8 bases aligning to TRBD2. The CDR3 extends over 17 amino acids. Trimming took 4 bases from V and 3 from J; bases not matched to a gene: 11. Germline V gene data show CDR1 as MNHEY and CDR2 as SMNVEV (reference sequence).

In its sample, this clonotype ranks as medium-sized (0.01 to 0.1%). The rearrangement joins TRBV5-1 to TRBJ2-5; D might be TRBD1 (6 bases). V dropped 3 bases and J dropped 1 base, with 16 bases sitting between them. Germline V gene sequence: CDR1 SGHRS, CDR2 YFSETQ. This CDR3 region has 16 residues. CDR3 loop: CASSYGQKPGQETQYF. The CDR3 coding sequence is TGCGCCAGCAGCTATGGACAGAAGCCCGGCCAAGAGACCCAGTACTTC.

Note on this clonotype: Its ends do not fully match the called genes, so a read error is possible. V is TRBV25-1 and J is TRBJ2-2; 8 bases map to TRBD2. The CDR3 runs to 12 residues. The germline V gene has CDR1 MGHDK and CDR2 SYGVNS. CDR3 sequence: CASKRGNGEPFF. The DNA of the CDR3 is TGTGCCAGCAAGCGGGGGAACGGGGAGCCGTTTTTT.

As concerns this clonotype: One base away lies a much larger clone, so this may be a sequencing read error. The V and J genes are TRBV9 and TRBJ1-6; no clear D gene. Trimming pared 0 bases from V and 0 bases from J, leaving 7 bases between. This CDR3 contains 16 residues. CDR1 is SGDLS, CDR2 YYNGEE, per germline. The CDR3 loop is CASSVDTSSYNSPLHF. In DNA form, the CDR3 reads TGTGCCAGCAGCGTAGACACGAGCTCCTATAATTCACCCCTCCACTTT.

This clonotype was observed a few times. A much bigger clone sits one base away, suggesting this may be a read error. Here the CDR3 reads CASSERTGYGYTF. The CDR3 bases are TGTGCCAGCAGTGAAAGGACGGGGTATGGCTACACCTTC. This sequence joins TRBV2 and TRBJ1-2; no firm D call. Trimming took off 2 bases at V and 5 bases at J, with 9 bases between the two ends. Germline CDR1 and CDR2: SNHLY and FYNNEI. The CDR3 contains 13 residues.

This clonotype is medium-sized. V is TRBV11-2 and J is TRBJ2-1; D remains ambiguous. This CDR3 contains 17 residues. V shed 1 base and J shed 3 bases, with 16 bases lying between them. The germline gives CDR1 SGHAT, CDR2 FQNNGV. CDR3 sequence (DNA): TGTGCCAGCAGCTTAGTTGGTATCAACCCCGTCTACAATGAGCAGTTCTTC. It is translated as CASSLVGINPVYNEQFF.

This clonotype counts as medium-sized. The chain has TRBV20-1 and TRBJ2-1; 8 nucleotides agree with TRBD2. The germline V gene has CDR1 DFQATT and CDR2 SNEGSKA (reference sequence). The V gene end was trimmed by 3 bases and the J gene end by 6 bases; junction bases not matched to a gene: 16. This CDR3 region has 17 residues. CDR3 in DNA: TGCAGTGCTAGTGCGGCGGGAGGCCCGAGAAGGGTCAATGAGCAGTTCTTC. Amino acid sequence: CSASAAGGPRRVNEQFF.

This chain joins TRBV29-1 and TRBJ2-3, with a possible D match to TRBD1 (5 bases). CDR1 is SQVTM and CDR2 is ANQGSEA in the germline V gene. The CDR3 has 14 residues. V was cut by 5 bases and J by 4 bases, with 16 bases left in between. CDR3 amino acids: CSVNKGVLPDTQYF. CDR3 nucleotide sequence: TGCAGCGTTAATAAAGGGGTACTGCCAGATACGCAGTATTTT.

This clonotype counts as medium-sized. The gene calls are TRBV6-5 and TRBJ2-1; 8 bases are shared with TRBD2. V shed 8 bases and J 7 bases; nucleotides not matched to a gene: 1. The germline V gene encodes CDR1 MNHEY and CDR2 SVGAGI. The CDR3 is made up of 11 amino acids. The CDR3: CASGGGNEQFF. Written as DNA, the CDR3 is TGTGCCAGCGGCGGGGGGAATGAGCAGTTCTTC.

The J gene is TRBJ1-1, the V gene TRBV6-6; maybe TRBD1 (5 bases). CDR1 is MNHNY, CDR2 SVGAGI, per germline (reference sequence). V lost 0 bases and J 7 bases, leaving 15 bases between the germline ends. The CDR3 contains 15 residues. The DNA of the CDR3 is TGTGCCAGCAGTTACTCGATCGGGGCCAAGAGTGAAGCTTTCTTT. It encodes CASSYSIGAKSEAFF.

This clonotype was detected a few times. The genes are TRBV6-5 and TRBJ1-1; a weak D match, TRBD1 (6 bases). The germline CDR1 and CDR2 sequences are MNHEY and SVGAGI. The V and J ends lost 0 bases and 5 bases respectively, with 19 bases between them. The CDR3 is 17 residues long. The CDR3 DNA follows: TGTGCCAGCAGTTACTCGGAGGGGGTAGGGGGTGGGACTGAAGCTTTCTTT. Its translation: CASSYSEGVGGGTEAFF.

This clonotype occurred many times. This chain connects TRBV27 to TRBJ1-5, with TRBD1 identical over 11 bases. Germline V CDR1 and CDR2: MNHEY, SMNVEV (reference sequence). There are 16 residues in the CDR3. Germline trimming cut 5 bases from V and 0 bases from J; bases unmatched to any gene: 3. CDR3 amino acids: CASSPGTGGSNQPQHF. DNA for the CDR3: TGTGCCAGCAGTCCCGGGACAGGGGGTAGCAATCAGCCCCAGCATTTT.

By share of the sample, this clonotype is medium-sized. This chain connects TRBV7-9 to TRBJ1-1, with a tentative D call TRBD1 (5 bases). This CDR3 contains 14 residues. Germline V CDR1 and CDR2: SEHNR, FQNEAQ (reference sequence). Trimming cost V 1 base and J 4 bases, with 10 bases left between them. This chain's CDR3 is CASSLEGGGTEAFF. The CDR3 nucleotides are TGTGCCAGCAGCTTAGAAGGTGGGGGCACTGAAGCTTTCTTT. The full variable domain, rest sourced from reference TRBV7-9 and TRBJ1-1, is DTGVSQNPRHKITKRGQNVTFRCDPISEHNRLYWYRQTLGQGPEFLTYFQNEAQLEKSRLLSDRFSAERPKGSFSTLEIQRTEQGDSAMYLCASSLEGGGTEAFFGQGTRLTVV.

This clonotype has a count of ten or more. The chain links TRBV30 to TRBJ2-6; D call uncertain. CDR3 size: 15 residues. Germline lookup yields CDR1 GTSNPN and CDR2 SVGIG (reference sequence). Trimming shortened V by 3 bases and J by 4 bases, and 13 bases separated the two germline ends. Here the CDR3 reads CAWSLTSVGANVLTF. As DNA, the CDR3 is TGTGCCTGGAGCCTTACCTCGGTCGGGGCCAACGTCCTGACTTTC. The full variable domain, completed using reference TRBV30 and TRBJ2-6, is SQTIHQWPATLVQPVGSPLSLECTVEGTSNPNLYWYRQAAGRGLQLLFYSVGIGQISSEVPQNLSASRPQDRQFILSSKKLLLSDSGFYLCAWSLTSVGANVLTFGAGSRLTVL.

Details on this clonotype: A much larger clone sits a single nucleotide away, making a read error possible. The V and J genes are TRBV12-3 or TRBV12-4 and TRBJ2-1; D unclear. The CDR3 has 15 amino acids. Trimming pared 6 bases from V and 0 bases from J, leaving 12 bases between. In DNA, the CDR3 is TGTGCCAGCAGAATGACAAGGAGCTCCTACAATGAGCAGTTCTTC. Protein sequence: CASRMTRSSYNEQFF.

This clonotype has only a few counts. This chain connects TRBV6-5 to TRBJ1-1; D may be TRBD1 (5 bases). The CDR3 sequence is 13 residues long. The V end was cut by 3 bases, the J end by 5 bases, with 10 bases between. Germline CDR1 reads MNHEY; CDR2 reads SVGAGI. The CDR3 coding sequence is TGTGCCAGCAGTTATCAGGGTCGGACTGAAGCTTTCTTT. Translating gives CASSYQGRTEAFF.

This chain connects TRBV3-1 to TRBJ2-2; D is possibly TRBD1 (7 bases). Germline assignment: CDR1 LGHDT and CDR2 YNNKEL (reference sequence). This CDR3 is built from 15 residues. V lost 5 bases, J lost 7 bases, and 17 bases lay in between. CDR3 in amino acids: CASSDRAGGGGELFF. For the CDR3, the DNA is TGTGCCAGCAGCGACAGGGCCGGGGGTGGCGGGGAGCTGTTTTTT. Based on the CDR3 plus reference TRBV3-1 and TRBJ2-2, the full variable domain is DTAVSQTPKYLVTQMGNDKSIKCEQNLGHDTMYWYKQDSKKFLKIMFSYNNKELIINETVPNRFSPKSPDKAHLNLHINSLELGDSAVYFCASSDRAGGGGELFFGEGSRLTVL.

The CDR3, as DNA: TGTGCCAGCAGTTGCGGGCAGGGGGCGAGCACAGATACGCAGTATTTT. As protein: CASSCGQGASTDTQYF. The J gene is TRBJ2-3, the V gene TRBV6-5, with 8 nucleotides matching TRBD1. Trimming removed 4 bases from V and 0 bases from J; junction bases left unmatched: 6. The CDR3 is 16 amino acids. The germline gives CDR1 MNHEY, CDR2 SVGAGI.

The genes are TRBV9 and TRBJ1-5; D ambiguous. Deletions cut 0 bases from V and 3 bases from J, with 10 bases between. CDR3 length: 15 residues. The germline CDR1 and CDR2 sequences are SGDLS and YYNGEE. In DNA, the CDR3 is TGTGCCAGCAGCGTAGGAGATGCCATCAATCAGCCCCAGCATTTT. Its protein is CASSVGDAINQPQHF.

This chain uses TRBV7-8 with TRBJ2-7; D unresolved. The CDR3 runs 13 residues. The V gene's germline CDR1 is SGHVS and CDR2 FQNEAQ. V lost 3 bases and J 3 bases, leaving 9 bases between the germline ends. In DNA form, the CDR3 reads TGTGCCAGCAGCTTTTCAAGAAACTACGAGCAGTACTTC. Protein sequence: CASSFSRNYEQYF.

In its sample, this clonotype ranks as medium-sized. The chain joins TRBV20-1 to TRBJ2-5; perhaps TRBD2 as D (5 bases). CDR3 length equals 13 residues. Trimming pared 6 bases from V and 5 bases from J, leaving 16 bases between. Germline values: CDR1 DFQATT, CDR2 SNEGSKA (reference sequence). The CDR3 DNA reads as TGCAGTGCCCGGAAAGCGTCGGGGGAGACCCAGTACTTC. Protein: CSARKASGETQYF.

This chain joins TRBV12-3 or TRBV12-4 and TRBJ1-1, with a weak D call TRBD1 (6 bases). The V end was cut by 2 bases, the J end by 5 bases, with 15 bases between. The CDR3 extends over 15 amino acids. The CDR3 region has the DNA TGTGCCAGCAGTTTAAAAAGGGGGGTCTCGACTGAAGCTTTCTTT. It encodes CASSLKRGVSTEAFF.

A note on this clonotype: The junction does not match germline at one end; this may be a read error. CDR3 DNA sequence: TGTGCCAGCACCCCCCGGACTAGCAGAGCCTACGAGCAGTACTTC. As protein: CASTPRTSRAYEQYF. The V gene is TRBV5-1, the J gene TRBJ2-7, with 8 positions matching TRBD2. Germline V gene lookup returns CDR1 SGHRS and CDR2 YFSETQ. CDR3 length: 15 amino acids.

In this sample, this clonotype is medium-sized. The chain is built from TRBV11-3 and TRBJ2-1, with D unresolved. Germline values: CDR1 SGHNT, CDR2 YENEEA. Trimming took 0 bases from V and 4 from J, leaving 4 bases between them. The CDR3 sequence is 13 residues long. CDR3 sequence (DNA): TGTGCCAGCAGCTTAGATCGTTACAATGAGCAGTTCTTC. Translating gives CASSLDRYNEQFF. Using reference TRBV11-3 and TRBJ2-1 for the parts outside the CDR3, the full variable domain is EAGVVQSPRYKIIEKKQPVAFWCNPISGHNTLYWYLQNLGQGPELLIRYENEEAVDDSQLPKDRFSAERLKGVDSTLKIQPAELGDSAVYLCASSLDRYNEQFFGPGTRLTVL.

This clonotype is deemed medium-sized. The rearrangement links TRBV12-3 or TRBV12-4 to TRBJ2-7; weak D call: TRBD1 (6 bases). The CDR3 is 12 amino acids. Trimming left V 6 bases short and J 4 bases short, with 10 bases between. CDR3 protein: CASREQGYEQYF. CDR3 nucleotide sequence: TGTGCCAGCAGAGAACAGGGTTACGAGCAGTACTTC.

This chain links TRBV20-1 with TRBJ2-1; the match to TRBD2 covers 7 bases. Per the germline V gene, CDR1 is DFQATT and CDR2 is SNEGSKA (reference sequence). This CDR3 contains 13 residues. V was pared by 3 bases and J by 13 bases, with 12 bases of the junction left unmatched. CDR3 DNA sequence: TGCAGTGCTAGGGGGGGGGTGGCACCTGACCAGTTCTTC. This translates into CSARGGVAPDQFF.

Judged by abundance, this clonotype is medium-sized (0.01 to 0.1%). This rearrangement joins TRBV6-1 to TRBJ2-1; weak D call: TRBD1 (6 bases). CDR1 and CDR2 (germline): MNHNS, SASEGT. The V gene lost 2 bases and the J gene lost 2 bases, with 7 bases spanning the gap. The CDR3 has 14 residues. The CDR3 DNA reads as TGTGCCAGCAGTGAAAGGGACACCTACAATGAGCAGTTCTTC. Amino acid sequence: CASSERDTYNEQFF.

This clonotype was seen repeatedly, ten times or more. A much larger clonotype is one base distant, so this may be a read error. This chain connects TRBV7-3 to TRBJ2-1; D is undetermined. In germline, CDR1 is SGHTA, CDR2 FQGTGA. Between the trimmed V and J ends, which lost 2 bases and 4 bases, there was a span of 6 bases. The CDR3 totals 13 residues. The CDR3 spells CASSLYGYNEQFF. CDR3 DNA: TGTGCCAGCAGCTTATACGGATACAATGAGCAGTTCTTC.